The clone carrying this T cell receptor beta chain was counted once. The sample is drawn from a study of ipilimumab plus nivolumab after autologous stem cell transplantation. Ipilimumab, 1 mg/kg, started 14 to 28 days after autologous transplant. Clones were read by immunoSEQ multiplex PCR, and TCRdb kept only the in-frame ones, dropping some. This table has approximately 80,000 clones, 83% appearing once. The trim removed 2 bases at V and 6 bases at J, leaving 16 bases unmatched. Germline V lookup: CDR1 SQVTM, CDR2 ANQGSEA. The CDR3 consists of 17 residues. The receptor's source is a male donor with diffuse large B-cell lymphoma. This sequence joins TRBV29-1 and TRBJ2-1; the match to TRBD1 covers 7 bases. The sample was PBMCs, taken in a trial of ipilimumab plus nivolumab as post-transplant consolidation. The CDR3 loop is CSVENTPQQGFINEQFF. CDR3 nucleotide sequence: TGCAGCGTTGAAAATACGCCACAACAGGGGTTTATCAATGAGCAGTTCTTC.